This TCR beta chain was recovered during a study of shared clonotypes between healthy human individuals. Study-wide background: The composition of the donors was a couple of women and a few men aged 18 to 49.

The data were produced by immunoSEQ multiplex PCR, yet TCRdb's version contains in-frame clones alone and is incomplete. The repertoire holds about 470,000 clones, with around 75% as singletons. The CDR3 contains 16 residues. Germline assignment: CDR1 KGHSH and CDR2 LQKENI. J gave up 6 bases and V 5 bases, and 14 bases lay outside the gene matches. Donors comprised healthy HIV-negative adults lacking recent acute infections or vaccinations. The origin of this receptor is a woman in her 40s in good health. Some clones in this sample may be carry-over from other donors' samples. The sample consisted of PBMCs. The V and J genes are TRBV18 and TRBJ1-1; 8 nucleotides align to TRBD1. CDR3 in amino acids: CASSSTVVAGGPEAFF. The CDR3 DNA reads as TGTGCCAGCTCATCCACCGTAGTGGCAGGGGGCCCTGAAGCTTTCTTT.